This TCR beta chain emerged from a study of shared clonotypes between healthy human individuals. Method: immunoSEQ multiplex PCR; TCRdb's copy keeps in-frame clones and lacks some. The table shows 2 million to 2.5 million clones, with 95% occurring only once. Germline CDR1 is SEHNR and CDR2 is FQNEAQ (reference sequence). V shed 4 bases and J shed 0 bases, with 13 bases lying between them. The CDR3 sequence is 16 residues long. Sequences were obtained from naive CD4+ T cells sorted from blood. Subset described: CD45RA+ positively selected. The rearrangement uses TRBV7-9 and TRBJ2-1; no clear D. The TCR was taken from a man younger than 30 in good health. The CDR3 DNA follows: TGTGCCAGCAGCTCCCCGCTCGTGTTCTCCTACAATGAGCAGTTCTTC. This sequence encodes CASSSPLVFSYNEQFF.